These T cell receptor beta chains were read from a single sample in a study of Ad26.COV2.S vaccination and SARS-CoV-2 variants. Clones were read by immunoSEQ multiplex PCR, and TCRdb kept only the in-frame ones, dropping some. The sample holds about 680,000 clones, roughly 90% seen once. Sequencing was performed on peripheral blood, taken in a trial of Ad26.COV2.S vaccine versus placebo. These receptor sequences come from a person between 18 and 59 years old who received the Ad26.COV2.S COVID-19 vaccine or a placebo. Both conserved end residues are part of each CDR3. D genes are given only for firm matches. Clone size is given for some rows only: seen once, a few or many times, or a class if the clone is expanded.

clone size | J gene | D gene | V gene | CDR3 DNA | CDR3 protein
. | TRBJ1-3 | TRBD1 | TRBV4-2 | TGTGCCAGCAGCCAAAAGGGGGGACAGATTCCATTCCTAGACATCTCTGGAAACACCATATATTTT | CASSQKGGQIPFLDISGNTIYF
. | TRBJ1-1 | . | TRBV24-1 | TGTGCCACCACCCTCATTCGGAACACTGAAGCTTTCTTT | CATTLIRNTEAFF
once | TRBJ1-4 | . | TRBV10-3 | TGTGCCATCAGCGAGAGGGATACGGTTGAAAAACTGTTTTTT | CAISERDTVEKLFF
few | TRBJ1-2 | TRBD1 | TRBV6-6 | TGTGCCAGCAGGACAGGGATTAACTATGGCTACACCTTC | CASRTGINYGYTF
. | TRBJ2-2 | TRBD1 | TRBV2 | TGTGCCAGCAGGGTAGACAGGGGGCCTACCGGGGAGCTGTTTTTT | CASRVDRGPTGELFF
. | TRBJ1-1 | . | TRBV3-1/TRBV3-2 | TGTGCCAGCAGCCAAGATTGGGCGGCTATGAACACTGAAGCTTTCTTT | CASSQDWAAMNTEAFF
. | TRBJ2-1 | TRBD2 | TRBV5-1 | TGCGCCAGCAGCCCGCGACTAGCGGATAGTTACAATGAGCAGTTCTTC | CASSPRLADSYNEQFF
once | TRBJ1-1 | TRBD1 | TRBV6-5 | TGTGCCAGCAGACGCCAAGGACAGGGAGGGGGTGAAGCTTTCTTT | CASRRQGQGGGEAFF
few | TRBJ2-1 | TRBD2 | TRBV18 | TGTGCCAGCTCACGGGACACCCAAGGACTAGCGGGGAAGTACAATGAGCAGTTCTTC | CASSRDTQGLAGKYNEQFF
. | TRBJ2-5 | . | TRBV9 | TGTGCCAGCCGGAAAGGTAGCGCCTTGGGGGGAACCCAGTACTTC | CASRKGSALGGTQYF
once | TRBJ2-5 | . | TRBV5-5 | TGTGCCAGCAGTCACGACGTCCAAGAGACCCAGTACTTC | CASSHDVQETQYF
. | TRBJ1-1 | . | TRBV2 | TGTGCCATCTCGGACAGATACACTGAAGCTTTCTTT | CAISDRYTEAFF
. | TRBJ1-1 | . | TRBV7-9 | TGTGCCAGCAGCTCCTGGGACGGTAAGAACACTGAAGCTTTCTTT | CASSSWDGKNTEAFF
. | TRBJ1-1 | TRBD1 | TRBV7-9 | TGTGCCAGCAGCTCAGGGGGGACTGAAGCTTTCTTT | CASSSGGTEAFF
. | TRBJ1-5 | TRBD1 | TRBV23-1 | TGCGCCAGCAGTCACTCGACAGGGAGGAGCAATCAGCCCCAGCATTTT | CASSHSTGRSNQPQHF
. | TRBJ2-3 | . | TRBV7-2 | TGTGCCAGCAGCCTCGGGACCTCAACGCAGTATTTT | CASSLGTSTQYF
. | TRBJ1-1 | TRBD1 | TRBV6-1 | TGTGCCAGCAGTGAAAGTCAGGCAGGGGGCTGGAACACTGAAGCTTTCTTT | CASSESQAGGWNTEAFF
. | TRBJ2-5 | . | TRBV20-1 | TGCAGTGCTAGGATAGCAGAGACCCAGTACTTC | CSARIAETQYF
. | TRBJ1-3 | . | TRBV4-3 | TGCGCCAGCAGCCAAGACAAGGGTTCAGGAAACACCATATATTTT | CASSQDKGSGNTIYF
. | TRBJ2-2 | . | TRBV29-1 | TGCAGCGTTTCATTCCGGGGGGACACTGGGGAGCTGTTTTTT | CSVSFRGDTGELFF
few | TRBJ2-3 | TRBD2 | TRBV2 | TGTGCCAGCAGTCGGACTAGCGGGGGCGCAGATACGCAGTATTTT | CASSRTSGGADTQYF
. | TRBJ1-5 | . | TRBV19 | TGTGCCAGTAGTATACCAACAGGGATAAGAAATCAGCCCCAGCATTTT | CASSIPTGIRNQPQHF
. | TRBJ2-7 | . | TRBV14 | TGTGCCAGCAGCCAAGATAAACGCTATCCCCGAAGTGGCGGCGAGCAGTACTTC | CASSQDKRYPRSGGEQYF
few | TRBJ1-1 | TRBD1 | TRBV5-1 | TGCGCCAGCAGCTTGAGTGGGACAGCGAACACTGAAGCTTTCTTT | CASSLSGTANTEAFF